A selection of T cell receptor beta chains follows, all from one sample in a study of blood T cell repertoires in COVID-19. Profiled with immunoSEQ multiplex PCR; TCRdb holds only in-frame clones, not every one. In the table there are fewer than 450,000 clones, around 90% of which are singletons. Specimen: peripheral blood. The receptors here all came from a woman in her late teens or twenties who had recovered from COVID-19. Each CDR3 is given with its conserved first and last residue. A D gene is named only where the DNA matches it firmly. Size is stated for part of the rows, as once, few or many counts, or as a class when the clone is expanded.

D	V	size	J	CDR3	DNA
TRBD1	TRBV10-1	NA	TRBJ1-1	CASSESRTGHTEAFF	TGCGCCAGCAGTGAGTCCAGGACAGGGCACACTGAAGCTTTCTTT
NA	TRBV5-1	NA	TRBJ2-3	CASNRQDSTDTQYF	TGCGCCAGCAACCGACAAGATTCCACAGATACGCAGTATTTT
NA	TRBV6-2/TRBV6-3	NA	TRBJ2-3	CASSYRTLHTDTQYF	TGTGCCAGCAGTTACCGGACTCTCCACACAGATACGCAGTATTTT
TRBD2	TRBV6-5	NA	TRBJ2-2	CASTYLGAGVGELFF	TGTGCCAGCACCTATCTCGGGGCGGGAGTGGGGGAGCTGTTTTTT
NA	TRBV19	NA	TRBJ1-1	CASSIGLTGTEAFF	TGTGCCAGTAGTATCGGGCTTACGGGGACTGAAGCTTTCTTT
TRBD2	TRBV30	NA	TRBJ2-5	CAWSRLAGGETQYF	TGTGCCTGGAGTCGACTAGCGGGCGGAGAGACCCAGTACTTC
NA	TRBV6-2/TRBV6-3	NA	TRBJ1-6	CASSYRRANSPLHF	TGTGCCAGCAGTTACCGCAGGGCTAATTCACCCCTCCACTTT
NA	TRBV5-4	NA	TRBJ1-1	CASSWGDFTEAFF	TGTGCCAGCAGCTGGGGGGATTTCACTGAAGCTTTCTTT
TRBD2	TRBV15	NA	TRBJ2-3	CATMVAGVPDTQYF	TGTGCCACCATGGTCGCGGGAGTCCCAGATACGCAGTATTTT
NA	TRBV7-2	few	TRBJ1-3	CASSLGADPRSGNTIYF	TGTGCCAGCAGCTTAGGGGCCGACCCTCGCTCTGGAAACACCATATATTTT
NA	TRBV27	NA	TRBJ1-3	CAGVQGRTGNTIYF	TGTGCCGGTGTACAGGGAAGAACTGGAAACACCATATATTTT
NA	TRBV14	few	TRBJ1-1	CASRKGTEAFF	TGTGCCAGCAGGAAGGGGACTGAAGCTTTCTTT
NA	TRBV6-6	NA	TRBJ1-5	CASSLGGYSNQPQHF	TGTGCCAGCAGCTTAGGCGGCTATAGCAATCAGCCCCAGCATTTT
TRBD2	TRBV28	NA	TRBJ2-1	CASNGLAGSYNEQFF	TGTGCCAGCAACGGACTAGCGGGTTCCTACAATGAGCAGTTCTTC
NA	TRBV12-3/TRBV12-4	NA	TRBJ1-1	CASSFNSLEAFF	TGTGCCAGCAGTTTTAACAGCCTTGAAGCTTTCTTT
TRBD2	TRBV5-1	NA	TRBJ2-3	CASSSGTSGNTQYF	TGCGCCAGCAGCTCCGGGACTAGCGGGAATACGCAGTATTTT
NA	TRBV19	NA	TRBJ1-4	CASSIVDSNEKLFF	TGTGCCAGTAGTATAGTGGACAGTAATGAAAAACTGTTTTTT
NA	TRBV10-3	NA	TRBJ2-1	CAISEVAGNEQFF	TGTGCCATCAGTGAAGTAGCTGGGAATGAGCAGTTCTTC
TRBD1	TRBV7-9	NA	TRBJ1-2	CASSLDGTGVGYTF	TGTGCCAGCAGCTTAGATGGGACAGGGGTTGGCTACACCTTC
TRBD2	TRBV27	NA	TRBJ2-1	CASSRSGSNNEQFF	TGTGCCAGCAGTCGTAGCGGGAGTAACAATGAGCAGTTCTTC
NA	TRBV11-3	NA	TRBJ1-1	CASSLVRELNTEAFF	TGTGCCAGCAGCTTAGTCCGGGAACTGAACACTGAAGCTTTCTTT
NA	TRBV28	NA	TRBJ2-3	CASSWARAEGRTDTQYF	TGTGCCAGCAGTTGGGCCCGAGCGGAAGGTCGCACAGATACGCAGTATTTT